A selection of T cell receptor beta chains follows, all from one sample in a study of cytomegalovirus exposure and HLA in healthy donors. Repertoires were generated with immunoSEQ multiplex PCR, while TCRdb's copy carries only in-frame clones and drops some. This table has some 90,000 clones, approximately 72% appearing once. The material sequenced was PBMCs. These receptors were obtained from a woman between 65 and 79 years old in good health and CMV-seropositive. CDR3s include the opening cysteine and the closing phenylalanine or tryptophan. The D gene is left open where the match is weak. Clone size is not always given. Where it is, it says once, few, many or a class for expanded clones.

V: TRBV5-1
D: .
size: .
J: TRBJ2-3
CDR3: CASSLDERRGTDTQYF
DNA: TGCGCCAGCAGCTTGGATGAGCGTCGGGGCACAGATACGCAGTATTTT

V: TRBV6-5
D: .
size: .
J: TRBJ2-7
CDR3: CASSYDLFRAYEQYF
DNA: TGTGCCAGCAGTTACGATCTCTTCAGGGCCTACGAGCAGTACTTC

V: TRBV7-9
D: .
size: few
J: TRBJ1-4
CDR3: CSSSLSGLSNEKLFF
DNA: TGTTCCAGCAGCTTATCGGGACTGAGTAATGAAAAACTGTTTTTT

V: TRBV9
D: .
size: few
J: TRBJ2-3
CDR3: CASSIGGTDTQYF
DNA: TGTGCCAGCAGCATCGGGGGCACAGATACGCAGTATTTT

V: TRBV29-1
D: TRBD1
size: once
J: TRBJ1-1
CDR3: CSYSGQMNTEAFF
DNA: TGCAGCTACTCGGGACAGATGAACACTGAAGCTTTCTTT

V: TRBV7-2
D: .
size: .
J: TRBJ2-4
CDR3: CASSLLTSNIQYF
DNA: TGTGCCAGCAGCCTCCTAACCTCAAACATTCAGTACTTC

V: TRBV5-1
D: TRBD1
size: .
J: TRBJ2-7
CDR3: CASSHRQGFLHEQYF
DNA: TGCGCCAGCAGCCACCGACAGGGTTTCCTCCACGAGCAGTACTTC

V: TRBV6-5
D: TRBD1
size: once
J: TRBJ1-1
CDR3: CASSYSNRGGTEAFF
DNA: TGTGCCAGCAGTTACTCGAACAGGGGCGGCACTGAAGCTTTCTTT

V: TRBV10-3
D: .
size: .
J: TRBJ2-3
CDR3: CAISELNRAGADTQYF
DNA: TGTGCCATCAGTGAGTTAAACAGGGCTGGCGCAGATACGCAGTATTTT

V: TRBV15
D: .
size: .
J: TRBJ2-7
CDR3: CATSNRVSYEQYF
DNA: TGTGCCACGAGCAACAGGGTATCCTACGAGCAGTACTTC

V: TRBV18
D: TRBD2
size: .
J: TRBJ2-1
CDR3: CASSPSSGGAYNEQFF
DNA: TGTGCCAGCTCACCCAGTAGCGGGGGGGCCTACAATGAGCAGTTCTTC

V: TRBV7-9
D: .
size: .
J: TRBJ2-7
CDR3: CASSGSYEQYF
DNA: TGTGCCAGCAGCGGGAGCTACGAGCAGTACTTC

V: TRBV7-8
D: TRBD1
size: .
J: TRBJ2-7
CDR3: CASAVGTGGRYEQYF
DNA: TGTGCCAGCGCAGTGGGGACAGGGGGCCGGTACGAGCAGTACTTC

V: TRBV11-3
D: TRBD2
size: .
J: TRBJ2-1
CDR3: CASSPGTSGASYNEQFF
DNA: TGTGCCAGCAGCCCTGGGACTAGCGGGGCCTCCTACAATGAGCAGTTCTTC

V: TRBV10-2
D: .
size: .
J: TRBJ2-7
CDR3: CASSERQLSSYEQYF
DNA: TGCGCCAGCAGTGAGAGACAGCTCAGCTCCTACGAGCAGTACTTC

V: TRBV4-3
D: TRBD1
size: .
J: TRBJ1-4
CDR3: CASSRATGNNEKLFF
DNA: TGCGCCAGCAGCCGAGCGACAGGGAATAATGAAAAACTGTTTTTT

V: TRBV12-5
D: .
size: .
J: TRBJ2-7
CDR3: CASGSKGFHEQYF
DNA: TGTGCTAGTGGTTCCAAGGGGTTCCACGAGCAGTACTTC

V: TRBV11-2
D: TRBD1
size: .
J: TRBJ2-1
CDR3: CASSRDRAHEQFF
DNA: TGTGCCAGCAGCCGAGACAGGGCACATGAGCAGTTCTTC

V: TRBV5-6
D: .
size: .
J: TRBJ1-6
CDR3: CASSRSNYNSPLHF
DNA: TGTGCCAGCAGCAGAAGCAACTATAATTCACCCCTCCACTTT

V: TRBV5-6
D: .
size: once
J: TRBJ2-3
CDR3: CASSLKSGRGGDTQYF
DNA: TGTGCCAGCAGCTTGAAATCTGGTCGCGGTGGAGATACGCAGTATTTT

V: TRBV10-2
D: .
size: .
J: TRBJ1-1
CDR3: CASSESGGTEAFF
DNA: TGCGCCAGCAGTGAGTCAGGAGGGACTGAAGCTTTCTTT

V: TRBV7-7
D: TRBD2
size: .
J: TRBJ2-1
CDR3: CATSRSGTTHNEQFF
DNA: TGTGCCACTAGCAGGTCCGGGACTACACACAATGAGCAGTTCTTC

V: TRBV10-3
D: TRBD2
size: .
J: TRBJ2-1
CDR3: CAIRTRGGRNEQFF
DNA: TGTGCCATCAGAACGCGGGGGGGCCGGAATGAGCAGTTCTTC

V: TRBV5-1
D: .
size: .
J: TRBJ2-1
CDR3: CASSLDTGSYNEQFF
DNA: TGCGCCAGCAGCTTGGACACGGGCTCCTACAATGAGCAGTTCTTC

V: TRBV18
D: .
size: .
J: TRBJ1-5
CDR3: CASSLVGDNQPQHF
DNA: TGTGCCAGCTCACTAGTAGGAGACAATCAGCCCCAGCATTTT

V: TRBV10-3
D: .
size: .
J: TRBJ1-6
CDR3: CATIGGDPSSPLHF
DNA: TGTGCTACCATTGGGGGGGATCCCAGCTCACCCCTCCACTTT

V: TRBV28
D: .
size: .
J: TRBJ2-3
CDR3: CASSLWGGNTDTQYF
DNA: TGTGCCAGCAGCCTCTGGGGCGGGAATACAGATACGCAGTATTTT

V: TRBV5-1
D: .
size: .
J: TRBJ1-1
CDR3: CASSTLGAPTPNTEAFF
DNA: TGCGCCAGCAGCACCTTGGGGGCCCCGACCCCGAACACTGAAGCTTTCTTT

V: TRBV4-2
D: .
size: once
J: TRBJ2-7
CDR3: CASSQDAGDKQYF
DNA: TGTGCCAGCAGCCAAGATGCAGGGGACAAGCAGTACTTC

V: TRBV28
D: .
size: .
J: TRBJ1-2
CDR3: CATSVVEGYTF
DNA: TGTGCCACCTCGGTTGTGGAGGGCTACACCTTC

V: TRBV28
D: TRBD1
size: .
J: TRBJ2-1
CDR3: CASSSQGQGHNEQFF
DNA: TGTGCCAGCAGTTCCCAGGGACAGGGACACAATGAGCAGTTCTTC

V: TRBV9
D: .
size: .
J: TRBJ1-1
CDR3: CASSPGGRFNTEAFF
DNA: TGTGCCAGCAGCCCCGGAGGCAGGTTCAACACTGAAGCTTTCTTT

V: TRBV7-9
D: TRBD1
size: .
J: TRBJ1-2
CDR3: CASSLMTGVDGYTF
DNA: TGTGCCAGCAGCTTAATGACAGGGGTTGATGGCTACACCTTC